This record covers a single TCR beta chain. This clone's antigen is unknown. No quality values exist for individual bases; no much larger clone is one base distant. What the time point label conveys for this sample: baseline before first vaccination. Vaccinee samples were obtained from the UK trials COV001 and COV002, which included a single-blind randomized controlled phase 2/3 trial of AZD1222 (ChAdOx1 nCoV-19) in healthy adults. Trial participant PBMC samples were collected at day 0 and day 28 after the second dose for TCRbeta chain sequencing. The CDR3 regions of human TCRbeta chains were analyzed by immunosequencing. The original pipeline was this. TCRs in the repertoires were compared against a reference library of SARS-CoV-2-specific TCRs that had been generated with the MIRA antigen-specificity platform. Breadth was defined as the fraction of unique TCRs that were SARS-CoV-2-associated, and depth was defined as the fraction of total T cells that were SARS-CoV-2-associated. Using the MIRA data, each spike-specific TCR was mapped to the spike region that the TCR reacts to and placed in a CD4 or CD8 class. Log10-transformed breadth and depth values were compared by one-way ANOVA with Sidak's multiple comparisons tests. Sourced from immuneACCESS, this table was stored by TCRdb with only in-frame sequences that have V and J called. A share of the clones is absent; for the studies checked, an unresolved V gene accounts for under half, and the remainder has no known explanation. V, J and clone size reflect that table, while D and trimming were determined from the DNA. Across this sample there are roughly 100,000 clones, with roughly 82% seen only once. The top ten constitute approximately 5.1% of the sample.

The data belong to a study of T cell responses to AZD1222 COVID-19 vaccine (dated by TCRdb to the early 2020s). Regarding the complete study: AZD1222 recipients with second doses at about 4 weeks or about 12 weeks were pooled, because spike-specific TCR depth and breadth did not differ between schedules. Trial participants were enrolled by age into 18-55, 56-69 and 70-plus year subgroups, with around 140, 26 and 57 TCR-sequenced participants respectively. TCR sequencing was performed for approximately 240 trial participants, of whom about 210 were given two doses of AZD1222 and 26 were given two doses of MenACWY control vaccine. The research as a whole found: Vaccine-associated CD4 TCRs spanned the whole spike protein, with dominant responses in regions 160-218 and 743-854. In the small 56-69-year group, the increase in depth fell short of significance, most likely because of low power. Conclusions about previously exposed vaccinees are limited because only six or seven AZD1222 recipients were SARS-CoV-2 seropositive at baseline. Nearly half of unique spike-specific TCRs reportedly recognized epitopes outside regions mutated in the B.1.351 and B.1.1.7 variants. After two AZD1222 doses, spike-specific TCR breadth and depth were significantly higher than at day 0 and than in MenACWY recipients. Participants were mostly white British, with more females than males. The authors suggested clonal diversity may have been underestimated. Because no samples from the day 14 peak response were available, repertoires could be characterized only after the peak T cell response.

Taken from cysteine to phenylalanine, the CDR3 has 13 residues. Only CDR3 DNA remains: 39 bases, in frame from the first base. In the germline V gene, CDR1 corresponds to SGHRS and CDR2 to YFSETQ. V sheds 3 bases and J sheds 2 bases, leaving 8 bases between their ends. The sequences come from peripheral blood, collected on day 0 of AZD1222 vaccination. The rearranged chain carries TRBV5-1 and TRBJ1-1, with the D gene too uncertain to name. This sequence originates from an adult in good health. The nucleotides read TGCGCCAGCAGCTCGACAACAAACACTGAAGCTTTCTTT. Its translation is CASSSTTNTEAFF. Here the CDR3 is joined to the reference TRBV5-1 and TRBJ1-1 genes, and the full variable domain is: KAGVTQTPRYLIKTRGQQVTLSCSPISGHRSVSWYQQTPGQGLQFLFEYFSETQRNKGNFPGRFSGRQFSNSRSEMNVSTLELGDSALYLCASSSTTNTEAFFGQGTRLTVV.